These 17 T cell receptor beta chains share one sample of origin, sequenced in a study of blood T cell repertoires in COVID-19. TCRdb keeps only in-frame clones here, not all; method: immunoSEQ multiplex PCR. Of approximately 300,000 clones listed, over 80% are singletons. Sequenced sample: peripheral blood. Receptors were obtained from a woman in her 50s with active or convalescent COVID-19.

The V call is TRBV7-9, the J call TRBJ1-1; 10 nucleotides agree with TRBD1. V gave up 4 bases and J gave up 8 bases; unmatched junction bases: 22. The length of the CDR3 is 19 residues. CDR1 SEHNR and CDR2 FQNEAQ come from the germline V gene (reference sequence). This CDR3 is CASSSHLSPVRDRGIEAFF. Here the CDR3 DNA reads TGTGCCAGCAGCTCTCACCTATCCCCGGTGAGGGACAGGGGCATCGAAGCTTTCTTT.

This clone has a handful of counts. The CDR3 DNA is TGTGCCAGCAGGATTGGACAGGGAGGCGAGCAGTACTTC. It yields the protein CASRIGQGGEQYF. The V and J genes are TRBV14 and TRBJ2-7; 8 nucleotides line up with TRBD1. CDR1 and CDR2 (germline): SGHDN, FVKESK. This CDR3 is 13 amino acids long. After removal of 6 bases from V and 6 bases from J, the junction contained 7 bases not matched to a gene.

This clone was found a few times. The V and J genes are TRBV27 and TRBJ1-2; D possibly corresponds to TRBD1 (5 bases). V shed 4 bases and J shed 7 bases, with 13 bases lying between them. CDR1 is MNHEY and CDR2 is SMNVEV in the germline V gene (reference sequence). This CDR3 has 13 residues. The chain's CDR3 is CASSSTAWGGYTF. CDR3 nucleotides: TGTGCCAGCAGTTCGACAGCCTGGGGTGGCTACACCTTC.

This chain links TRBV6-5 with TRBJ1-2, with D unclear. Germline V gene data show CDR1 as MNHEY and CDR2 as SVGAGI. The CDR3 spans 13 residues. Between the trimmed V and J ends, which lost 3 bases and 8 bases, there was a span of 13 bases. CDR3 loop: CASSYALPSGYTF. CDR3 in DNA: TGTGCCAGCAGTTATGCCCTGCCGAGCGGCTACACCTTC.

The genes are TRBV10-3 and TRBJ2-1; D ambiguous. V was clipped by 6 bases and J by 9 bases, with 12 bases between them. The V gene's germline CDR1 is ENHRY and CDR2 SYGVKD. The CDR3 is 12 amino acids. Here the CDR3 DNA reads TGTGCCATCAGGGCAAATCTAGGTGAGCAGTTCTTC. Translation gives CAIRANLGEQFF.

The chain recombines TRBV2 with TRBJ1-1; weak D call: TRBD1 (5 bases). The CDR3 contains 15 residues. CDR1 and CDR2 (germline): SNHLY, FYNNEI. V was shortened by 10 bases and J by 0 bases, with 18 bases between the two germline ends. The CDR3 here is CATRSRAGMNTEAFF. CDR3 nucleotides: TGTGCCACCCGGTCAAGGGCAGGGATGAACACTGAAGCTTTCTTT.

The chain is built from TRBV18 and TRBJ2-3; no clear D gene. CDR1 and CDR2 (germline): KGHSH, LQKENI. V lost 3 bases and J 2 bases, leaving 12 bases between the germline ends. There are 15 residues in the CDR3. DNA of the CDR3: TGTGCCAGCTCACCTAATAAAGCCATCACAGATACGCAGTATTTT. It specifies CASSPNKAITDTQYF.

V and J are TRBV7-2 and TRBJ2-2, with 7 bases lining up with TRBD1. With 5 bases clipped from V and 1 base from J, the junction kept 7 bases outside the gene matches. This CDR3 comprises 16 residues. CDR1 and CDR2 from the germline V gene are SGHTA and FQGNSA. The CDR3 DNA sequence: TGTGCCAGCAGCCCCCTAGGGGGCCTGAACACCGGGGAGCTGTTTTTT. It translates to CASSPLGGLNTGELFF. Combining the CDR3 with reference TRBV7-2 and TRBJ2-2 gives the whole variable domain GAGVSQSPSNKVTEKGKDVELRCDPISGHTALYWYRQSLGQGLEFLIYFQGNSAPDKSGLPSDRFSAERTGGSVSTLTIQRTQQEDSAVYLCASSPLGGLNTGELFFGEGSRLTVL.

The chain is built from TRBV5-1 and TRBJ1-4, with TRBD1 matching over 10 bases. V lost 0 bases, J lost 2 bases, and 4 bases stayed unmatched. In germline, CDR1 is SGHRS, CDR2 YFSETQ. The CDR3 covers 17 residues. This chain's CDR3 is CASSLADRGGTNEKLFF. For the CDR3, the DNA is TGCGCCAGCAGCTTGGCGGACAGGGGGGGCACTAATGAAAAACTGTTTTTT.

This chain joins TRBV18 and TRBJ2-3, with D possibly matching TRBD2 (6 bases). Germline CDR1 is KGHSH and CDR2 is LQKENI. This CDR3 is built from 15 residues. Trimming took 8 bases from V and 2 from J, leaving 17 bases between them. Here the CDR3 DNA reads TGTGCCAGCGATCCCGGGACTTACCCCACAGATACGCAGTATTTT. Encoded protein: CASDPGTYPTDTQYF.

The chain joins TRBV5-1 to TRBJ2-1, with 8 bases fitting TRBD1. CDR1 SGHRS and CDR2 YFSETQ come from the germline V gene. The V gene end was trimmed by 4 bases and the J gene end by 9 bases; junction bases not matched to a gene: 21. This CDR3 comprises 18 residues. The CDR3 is CASSALDRARVTGGEQFF. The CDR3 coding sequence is TGCGCCAGCAGCGCCCTGGACAGGGCCCGCGTAACCGGTGGTGAGCAGTTCTTC. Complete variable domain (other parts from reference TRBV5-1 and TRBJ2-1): KAGVTQTPRYLIKTRGQQVTLSCSPISGHRSVSWYQQTPGQGLQFLFEYFSETQRNKGNFPGRFSGRQFSNSRSEMNVSTLELGDSALYLCASSALDRARVTGGEQFFGPGTRLTVL.

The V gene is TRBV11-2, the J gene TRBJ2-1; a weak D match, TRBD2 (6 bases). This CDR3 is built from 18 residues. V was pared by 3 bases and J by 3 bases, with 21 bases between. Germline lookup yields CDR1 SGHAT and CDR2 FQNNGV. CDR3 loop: CASSFKEPTGTYYNEQFF. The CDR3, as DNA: TGTGCCAGCAGCTTCAAAGAGCCCACCGGGACTTACTACAATGAGCAGTTCTTC. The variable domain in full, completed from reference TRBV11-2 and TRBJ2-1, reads EAGVAQSPRYKIIEKRQSVAFWCNPISGHATLYWYQQILGQGPKLLIQFQNNGVVDDSQLPKDRFSAERLKGVDSTLKIQPAKLEDSAVYLCASSFKEPTGTYYNEQFFGPGTRLTVL.

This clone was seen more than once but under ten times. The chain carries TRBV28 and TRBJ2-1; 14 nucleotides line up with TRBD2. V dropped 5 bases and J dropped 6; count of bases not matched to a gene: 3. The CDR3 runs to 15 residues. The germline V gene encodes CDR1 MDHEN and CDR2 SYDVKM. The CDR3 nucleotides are TGTGCCAGCAGTCCTGGGACTAGCGGGAGCAATGAGCAGTTCTTC. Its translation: CASSPGTSGSNEQFF.

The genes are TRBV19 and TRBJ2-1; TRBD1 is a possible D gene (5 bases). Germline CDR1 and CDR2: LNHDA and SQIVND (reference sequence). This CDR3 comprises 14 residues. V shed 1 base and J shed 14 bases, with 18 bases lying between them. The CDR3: CASSIGTWGPGKFF. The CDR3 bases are TGTGCCAGTAGTATAGGGACCTGGGGCCCTGGAAAGTTCTTC. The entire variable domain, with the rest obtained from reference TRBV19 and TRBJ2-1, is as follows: DGGITQSPKYLFRKEGQNVTLSCEQNLNHDAMYWYRQDPGQGLRLIYYSQIVNDFQKGDIAEGYSVSREKKESFPLTVTSAQKNPTAFYLCASSIGTWGPGKFFGPGTRLTVL.

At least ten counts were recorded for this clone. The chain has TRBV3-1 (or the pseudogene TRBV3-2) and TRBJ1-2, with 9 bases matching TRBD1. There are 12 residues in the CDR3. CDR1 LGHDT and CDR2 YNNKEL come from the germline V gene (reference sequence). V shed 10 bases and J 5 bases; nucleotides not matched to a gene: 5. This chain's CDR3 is CATATGGYGYTF. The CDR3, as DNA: TGTGCCACCGCGACAGGGGGATATGGCTACACCTTC.

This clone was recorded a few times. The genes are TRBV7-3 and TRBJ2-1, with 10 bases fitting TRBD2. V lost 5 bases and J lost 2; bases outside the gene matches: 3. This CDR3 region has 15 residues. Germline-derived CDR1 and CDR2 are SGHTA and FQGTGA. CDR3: CASSPGTSAYNEQFF. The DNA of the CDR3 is TGTGCCAGCAGCCCGGGGACTAGCGCCTACAATGAGCAGTTCTTC.

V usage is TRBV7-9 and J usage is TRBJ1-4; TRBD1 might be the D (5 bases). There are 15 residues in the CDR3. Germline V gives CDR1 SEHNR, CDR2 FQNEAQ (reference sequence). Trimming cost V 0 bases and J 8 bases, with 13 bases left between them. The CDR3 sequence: CASSLAGGTMEKLFF. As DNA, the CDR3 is TGTGCCAGCAGCTTAGCGGGAGGGACCATGGAAAAACTGTTTTTT.